A selection of T cell receptor beta chains follows, all from one sample in a study of blood T cell repertoires in COVID-19. The method was immunoSEQ multiplex PCR; TCRdb's version includes in-frame clones alone and lacks a portion of them. The repertoire holds more than 100,000 clones, with about four fifths as singletons. Sequenced: peripheral blood. The receptors originated from a man between 65 and 85 years old with acute or convalescent COVID-19. Both conserved end residues are part of each CDR3. D genes are given only for firm matches. The listing skips clone size in some rows; elsewhere it reads once, few, many or a size class.

D	V	J	size	DNA	CDR3
TRBD1	TRBV9	TRBJ1-1	NA	TGTGCCAGCACCAAGGGGGCATTTGGGCCAGCTGAAGCTTTCTTT	CASTKGAFGPAEAFF
NA	TRBV12-3/TRBV12-4	TRBJ2-6	few	TGTGCCAGCTGGAGCTCTGGGGCCAACGTCCTGACTTTC	CASWSSGANVLTF
NA	TRBV5-1	TRBJ2-3	NA	TGCGCCAGCAGCTCCGGGACTGGCACAGATACGCAGTATTTT	CASSSGTGTDTQYF
TRBD1	TRBV24-1	TRBJ1-2	few	TGTGCCACCAGTGAGACAGGGATTACTAACTATGGCTACACCTTC	CATSETGITNYGYTF
TRBD2	TRBV7-3	TRBJ2-2	NA	TGTGCCAGCAGCTGGACTAGCGGGGGGGTACCCGGGGAGCTGTTTTTT	CASSWTSGGVPGELFF
NA	TRBV6-1	TRBJ2-7	NA	TGTGCCAGCACGGGGTTCAGCTCCTACGAGCAGTACTTC	CASTGFSSYEQYF
NA	TRBV29-1	TRBJ2-5	NA	TGCAGCGTCCCTGACTCCCAAGGGACCCAGTACTTC	CSVPDSQGTQYF
NA	TRBV19	TRBJ1-1	NA	TGTGCCAGTAGTATCAGTAGGGGTTACCCGAACACTGAAGCTTTCTTT	CASSISRGYPNTEAFF
NA	TRBV18	TRBJ1-1	NA	TGTGCCAGCTCACCAGGCAGGGATCTTGAAGCTTTCTTT	CASSPGRDLEAFF
NA	TRBV24-1	TRBJ2-2	NA	TGTGCCACCAGTGACTCGACACCGAACACCGGGGAGCTGTTTTTT	CATSDSTPNTGELFF
TRBD2	TRBV5-1	TRBJ2-3	NA	TGCGCCAGCAGCTTAATTAGCGGGTCCTTTAGCACAGATACGCAGTATTTT	CASSLISGSFSTDTQYF
NA	TRBV11-2	TRBJ1-1	NA	TGTGCCAGCAGCTCCGGACGGCTTTGGGGCTTGCACACTGAAGCTTTCTTT	CASSSGRLWGLHTEAFF
NA	TRBV7-2	TRBJ2-1	NA	TGTGCCTGCCAGCTCCCAGGGGCCCCGGCCAACAATGAGCAGTTCTTC	CACQLPGAPANNEQFF